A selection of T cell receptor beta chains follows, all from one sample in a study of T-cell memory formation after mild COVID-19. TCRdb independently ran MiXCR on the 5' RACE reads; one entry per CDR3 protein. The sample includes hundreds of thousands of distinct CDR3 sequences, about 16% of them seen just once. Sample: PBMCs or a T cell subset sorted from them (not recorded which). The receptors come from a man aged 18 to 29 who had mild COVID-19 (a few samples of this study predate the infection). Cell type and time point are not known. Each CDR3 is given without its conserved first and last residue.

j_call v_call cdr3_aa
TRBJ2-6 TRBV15 ATSFQLLPGANVLT
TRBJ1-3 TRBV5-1 ASSLGPDTSSGNTIY
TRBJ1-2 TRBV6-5 ASSYSRTGLGYGYT
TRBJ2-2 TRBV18 ASSPQGRTGELF
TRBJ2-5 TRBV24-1 ATSVGSRGTQY
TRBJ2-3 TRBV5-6 ASSQDSYTDTQY
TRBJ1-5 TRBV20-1 SARANSQPQH
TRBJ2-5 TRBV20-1 SADLGGTQY
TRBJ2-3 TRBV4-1 ASSHLTGARPGTQY
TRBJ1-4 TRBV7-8 ASSLLSERGEKLF
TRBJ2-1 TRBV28 ASRRLVGLLYNEQF
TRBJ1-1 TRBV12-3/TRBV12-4 ASSPRTDGLCEAF
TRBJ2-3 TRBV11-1 ASSHGRQGTDTQY
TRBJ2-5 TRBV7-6 ASSLAGPRKETQY
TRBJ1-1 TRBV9 ASSATPGTEAF
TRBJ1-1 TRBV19 ASSIMGREAF
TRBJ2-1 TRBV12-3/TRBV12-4 ASSPGQGIYEQF
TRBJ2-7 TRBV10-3 AISETPPYFEQY
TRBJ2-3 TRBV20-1 SARRGTKDTQY
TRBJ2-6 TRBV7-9 ASSLPDTGGAGANVLT
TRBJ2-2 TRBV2 ASSGQAANTGELF
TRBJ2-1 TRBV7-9 ASSGDGDNEQF
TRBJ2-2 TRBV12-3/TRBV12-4 ASLPDTGELF
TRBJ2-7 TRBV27 ASCEALAGPYEQY
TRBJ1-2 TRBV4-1 ASSQKGGVDDYGYT
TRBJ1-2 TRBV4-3 ASSPIPVGIHGYT
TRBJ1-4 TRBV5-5 ASSFFSIGQGKNEKLF
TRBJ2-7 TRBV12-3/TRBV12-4 ASSRDGSYEQY
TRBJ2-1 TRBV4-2 ASSQEVAGGALQQF
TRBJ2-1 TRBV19 ASSIGGERQF
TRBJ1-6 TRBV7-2 ASSLLKSTLH
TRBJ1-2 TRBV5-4 ASGTGGYGYT
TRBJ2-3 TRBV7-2 ASSLRWAGTLGADTQY
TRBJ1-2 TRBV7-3 ASSQGTEDNYGYT
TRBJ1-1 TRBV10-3 AISENMNTEAF
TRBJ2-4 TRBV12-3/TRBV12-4 ASSFPRTGDIQY
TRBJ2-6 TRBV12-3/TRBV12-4 ASWGPGANVLT
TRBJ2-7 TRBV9 ASSAGTGLASEQY
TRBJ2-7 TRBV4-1 ASSHPGGFEQY
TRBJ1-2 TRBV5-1 ASSLPRGGAYGYT
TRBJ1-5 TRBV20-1 SAQKELQGWVQPQH
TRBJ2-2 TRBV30 AWSVGLTTNTGELF
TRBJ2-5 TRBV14 ASRPTGVETQY